What follows describes a single TCR beta chain. The antigen is undetermined. Looked up from germline, CDR1 is SGHDN and CDR2 is FVKESK. Trimming stripped 4 bases from V and 0 bases from J, with 18 bases between. The CDR3 runs to 18 residues. The sample originates from a study of cytomegalovirus exposure and HLA in healthy donors. Broader study findings: When analyzed later, the rates of TCR association showed variation by HLA locus, with DRB1 the most and HLA-C the fewest.

The primer mix had 60 Vbeta and 13 Jbeta primers. Sequenced by immunoSEQ multiplex PCR; TCRdb stores in-frame clones only, minus some. The data contain 91,000 or so clones, 76% of them singletons. The sample comprised PBMCs. The TCR comes from a man aged 25-40 years in good health and CMV-seropositive. The V gene is TRBV14, the J gene TRBJ2-2; D might be TRBD2 (5 bases). This chain's CDR3 is CASSLYIGGQANTGELFF. Written as DNA, the CDR3 is TGTGCCAGCAGCCTTTACATAGGCGGGCAGGCGAACACCGGGGAGCTGTTTTTT.